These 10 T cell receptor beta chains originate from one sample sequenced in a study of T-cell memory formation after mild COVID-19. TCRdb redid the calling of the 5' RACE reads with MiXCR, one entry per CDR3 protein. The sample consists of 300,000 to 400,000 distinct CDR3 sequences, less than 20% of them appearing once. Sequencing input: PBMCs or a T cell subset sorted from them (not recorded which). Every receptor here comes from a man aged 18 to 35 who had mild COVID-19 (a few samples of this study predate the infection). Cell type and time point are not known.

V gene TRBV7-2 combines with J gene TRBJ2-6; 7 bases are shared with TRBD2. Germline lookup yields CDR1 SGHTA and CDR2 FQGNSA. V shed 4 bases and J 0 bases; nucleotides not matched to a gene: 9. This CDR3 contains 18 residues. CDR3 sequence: CASSWTGGFPSGANVLTF. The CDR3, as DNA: TGTGCCAGCAGCTGGACGGGGGGTTTCCCCTCTGGGGCCAACGTCCTGACTTTC.

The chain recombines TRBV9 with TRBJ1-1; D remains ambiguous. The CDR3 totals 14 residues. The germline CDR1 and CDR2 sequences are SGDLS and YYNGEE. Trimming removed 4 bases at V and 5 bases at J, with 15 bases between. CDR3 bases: TGTGCCAGCAGCTCCCAGTGCCCTCGGACTGAAGCTTTCTTT. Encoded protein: CASSSQCPRTEAFF. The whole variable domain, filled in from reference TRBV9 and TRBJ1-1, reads DSGVTQTPKHLITATGQRVTLRCSPRSGDLSVYWYQQSLDQGLQFLIQYYNGEERAKGNILERFSAQQFPDLHSELNLSSLELGDSALYFCASSSQCPRTEAFFGQGTRLTVV.

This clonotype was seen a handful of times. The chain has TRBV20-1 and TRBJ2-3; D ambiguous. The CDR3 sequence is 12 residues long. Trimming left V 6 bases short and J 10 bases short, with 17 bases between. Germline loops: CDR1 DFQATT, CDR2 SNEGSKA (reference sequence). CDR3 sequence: CSAFGPLSAQYF. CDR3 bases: TGCAGTGCCTTTGGACCCCTGAGTGCGCAGTATTTT.

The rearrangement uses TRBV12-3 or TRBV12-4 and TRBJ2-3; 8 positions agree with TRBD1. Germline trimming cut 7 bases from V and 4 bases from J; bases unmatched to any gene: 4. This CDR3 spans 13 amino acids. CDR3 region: CASKGQGPDTQYF. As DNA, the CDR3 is TGTGCCAGCAAAGGACAGGGCCCAGATACGCAGTATTTT.

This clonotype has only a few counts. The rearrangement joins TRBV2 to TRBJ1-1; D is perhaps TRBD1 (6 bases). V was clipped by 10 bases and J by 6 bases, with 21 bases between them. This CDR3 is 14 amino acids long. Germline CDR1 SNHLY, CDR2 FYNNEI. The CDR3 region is CATTKTGRAAEAFF. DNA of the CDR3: TGTGCCACCACAAAGACAGGAAGGGCCGCTGAAGCTTTCTTT.

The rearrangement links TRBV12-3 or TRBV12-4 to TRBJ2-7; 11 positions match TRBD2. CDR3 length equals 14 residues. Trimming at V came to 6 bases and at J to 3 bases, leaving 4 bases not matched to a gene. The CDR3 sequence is CASSLAGGRYEQYF. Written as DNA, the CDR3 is TGTGCCAGCAGCCTAGCGGGGGGCCGCTACGAGCAGTACTTC.

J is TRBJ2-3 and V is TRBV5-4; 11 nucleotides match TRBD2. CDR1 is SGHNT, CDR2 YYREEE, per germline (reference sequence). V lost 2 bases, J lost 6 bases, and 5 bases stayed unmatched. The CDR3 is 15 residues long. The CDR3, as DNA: TGTGCCAGCAGCTTCGCTAGCGGGGGGTCGGATACGCAGTATTTT. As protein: CASSFASGGSDTQYF.

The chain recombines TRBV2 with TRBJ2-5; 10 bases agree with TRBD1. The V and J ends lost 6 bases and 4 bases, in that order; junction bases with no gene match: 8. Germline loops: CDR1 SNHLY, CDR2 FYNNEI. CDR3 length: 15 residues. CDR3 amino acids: CASSVRDRGGETQYF. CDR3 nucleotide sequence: TGTGCCAGCAGCGTCCGGGACAGGGGTGGAGAGACCCAGTACTTC.

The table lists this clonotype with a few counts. The CDR3 here is CASSLGGAWGYTF. The CDR3 DNA reads as TGTGCCAGCAGCTTAGGTGGGGCCTGGGGCTACACCTTC. V gene TRBV7-9 combines with J gene TRBJ1-2, with a possible D match to TRBD1 (5 bases). CDR3 length equals 13 residues. V lost 1 base to trimming and J lost 8 bases, with 11 bases between them. Germline loops: CDR1 SEHNR, CDR2 FQNEAQ (reference sequence).

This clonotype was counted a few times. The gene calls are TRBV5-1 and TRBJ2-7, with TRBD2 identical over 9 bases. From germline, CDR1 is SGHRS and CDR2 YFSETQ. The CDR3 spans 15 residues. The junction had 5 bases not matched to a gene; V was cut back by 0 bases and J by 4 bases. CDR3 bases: TGCGCCAGCAGCTTGGGAGCGGGGGGTCAATACGAGCAGTACGTC. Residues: CASSLGAGGQYEQYV.